A single sample gave rise to the 24 T cell receptor beta chains below, sequenced in a study of cytomegalovirus exposure and HLA in healthy donors. 60 Vbeta and 13 Jbeta primers were used in PCR. The assay was immunoSEQ multiplex PCR, and TCRdb's table has in-frame clones only and misses some. The sample shows 250,000 to 350,000 clones, 80% to 90% of them seen only once. Sequenced input: PBMCs. The origin of the receptors is a man aged 35 to 55 in good health and CMV-seropositive.

This clone was detected only once. The chain joins TRBV5-1 to TRBJ2-5; TRBD2 agrees at 13 bases. The CDR3 loop spans 13 amino acids. Germline loops: CDR1 SGHRS, CDR2 YFSETQ. The V segment lost 4 bases and the J segment 11 bases; nucleotides outside the gene matches: 5. Written as DNA, the CDR3 is TGCGCCAGCAGCCTCGGACTAGCGGGAGAGCAGTACTTC. It translates to CASSLGLAGEQYF.

The chain links TRBV5-1 to TRBJ2-7, with a tentative D call TRBD2 (6 bases). The CDR3 has 16 amino acids. Trimming shortened V by 0 bases and J by 2 bases, and 15 bases separated the two germline ends. Germline assignment: CDR1 SGHRS and CDR2 YFSETQ. DNA for the CDR3: TGCGCCAGCAGCTTGGAACGGGCGGGAAGCCCCTACGAGCAGTACTTC. Translation: CASSLERAGSPYEQYF.

The rearrangement links TRBV20-1 to TRBJ2-5, with a tentative D call TRBD2 (5 bases). The CDR3 consists of 10 residues. CDR1 DFQATT and CDR2 SNEGSKA come from the germline V gene (reference sequence). V shed 6 bases and J shed 11 bases, with 13 bases lying between them. The chain's CDR3 is CSARDWEQYF. CDR3 nucleotide sequence: TGCAGTGCGAGGGATTGGGAGCAGTACTTC.

The V call is TRBV28, the J call TRBJ1-1; D ambiguous. The germline CDR1 and CDR2 sequences are MDHEN and SYDVKM. The CDR3 covers 13 residues. V lost 2 bases to trimming and J lost 5 bases, with 9 bases between them. The CDR3 loop reads CASSLRGKTEAFF. The DNA for the CDR3 is TGTGCCAGCAGTTTACGAGGGAAGACTGAAGCTTTCTTT.

In this sample, this clone turned up a few times. This rearrangement joins TRBV6-5 to TRBJ1-4; no firm D call. V was clipped by 8 bases and J by 3 bases, with 10 bases between them. Germline V gene data show CDR1 as MNHEY and CDR2 as SVGAGI. The CDR3 extends over 13 amino acids. CDR3 residues: CASPFHSNEKLFF. DNA of the CDR3: TGTGCCAGCCCTTTTCACTCTAATGAAAAACTGTTTTTT.

The chain has TRBV6-5 and TRBJ1-1, with a weak D call TRBD1 (6 bases). This CDR3 is 15 amino acids long. Germline CDR1 MNHEY, CDR2 SVGAGI. Trimming stripped 5 bases from V and 5 bases from J, with 18 bases between. CDR3 sequence reads: CASSRDYRARTEAFF. Here the CDR3 DNA reads TGTGCCAGCAGTCGCGACTACAGGGCTCGGACTGAAGCTTTCTTT.

This clone came up once. J is TRBJ2-5 and V is TRBV7-9; 10 bases match TRBD2. V shed 5 bases, J shed 5 bases, and the junction held 5 bases outside the gene matches. The CDR3 totals 14 residues. Looked up from germline, CDR1 is SEHNR and CDR2 is FQNEAQ (reference sequence). The CDR3 spells CASSPGLAAETQYF. CDR3 in DNA: TGTGCCAGCAGCCCTGGACTAGCGGCGGAGACCCAGTACTTC.

In its sample, this clone was seen once. The V gene is TRBV15, the J gene TRBJ1-3, with D possibly TRBD1 on 5 matching bases. V shed 6 bases and J shed 2 bases, with 14 bases lying between them. The CDR3 is 15 amino acids. Per the germline V gene, CDR1 is LNHNV and CDR2 is YYDKDF (reference sequence). The CDR3 coding sequence is TGTGCCACCAGTCCTGGGGCGGGGGCTGGAAACACCATATATTTT. Its protein product is CATSPGAGAGNTIYF.

CDR3 nucleotide sequence: TGTGCCAGCAGCCTCGACATGCTGAACACCGGGGAGCTGTTTTTT. Protein product: CASSLDMLNTGELFF. The chain joins TRBV4-2 to TRBJ2-2; D is unresolved. CDR3 length equals 15 residues. CDR1 and CDR2 (germline): LGHNA, YNFKEQ. The V gene lost 4 bases and the J gene lost 1 base, with 10 bases spanning the gap.

The chain links TRBV12-5 to TRBJ2-7, with 8 bases aligning to TRBD1. This CDR3 is built from 14 residues. Germline CDR1 is LGHNT and CDR2 is FRNRAP. Trimming cost V 5 bases and J 6 bases; bases outside gene matches: 9. The CDR3 protein is CASGNWTGHGEQYF. CDR3 sequence (DNA): TGTGCTAGTGGTAATTGGACAGGGCATGGCGAGCAGTACTTC.

The V and J genes are TRBV2 and TRBJ2-5; D is unresolved. Trimming removed 0 bases from V and 0 bases from J, with 11 bases in between. This CDR3 contains 16 residues. The V gene's germline CDR1 is SNHLY and CDR2 FYNNEI. The CDR3 coding sequence is TGTGCCAGCAGTGAAGCCCCCATTGAGTACCAAGAGACCCAGTACTTC. This translates into CASSEAPIEYQETQYF.

The chain employs TRBV19 and TRBJ2-7; 10 bases map to TRBD2. The CDR3 loop spans 14 amino acids. Per germline, CDR1 LNHDA and CDR2 SQIVND (reference sequence). J was trimmed by 3 bases and V by 9 bases; bases with no gene match: 8. CDR3 amino acids: CASQTASGSYEQYF. The CDR3 nucleotides are TGTGCCAGCCAAACGGCTAGCGGGAGCTACGAGCAGTACTTC.

The chain joins TRBV27 to TRBJ1-5; the D gene is possibly TRBD1 (5 bases). The CDR3 totals 13 residues. The germline V gene has CDR1 MNHEY and CDR2 SMNVEV (reference sequence). Trimming shortened V by 4 bases and J by 8 bases, and 12 bases separated the two germline ends. This CDR3 reads CASSWSRGEPQHF. The CDR3 bases are TGTGCCAGCAGTTGGTCCCGGGGGGAGCCCCAGCATTTT.

The rearrangement joins TRBV5-1 to TRBJ1-2; 7 bases are shared with TRBD1. The germline CDR1 and CDR2 sequences are SGHRS and YFSETQ. There are 14 residues in the CDR3. V dropped 0 bases and J dropped 8; count of bases not matched to a gene: 7. The CDR3 spells CASSLGGGAVGYTF. For the CDR3, the DNA is TGCGCCAGCAGCTTGGGAGGGGGCGCGGTCGGCTACACCTTC.

The chain combines TRBV7-8 with TRBJ1-3, with 8 bases that match TRBD1. The CDR3 runs 17 residues. Germline-derived CDR1 and CDR2 are SGHVS and FQNEAQ. With 4 bases clipped from V and 4 bases from J, the junction kept 12 bases outside the gene matches. The CDR3 DNA sequence: TGTGCCAGCAGCTCACGACGGACAGGGATAGGAGGAAACACCATATATTTT. Translated, it gives CASSSRRTGIGGNTIYF.

This clone has just a few counts. The CDR3 DNA reads as TGTGCCAGCTCACCGGGACAGGGGTACTACGAGCAGTACTTC. It specifies CASSPGQGYYEQYF. The genes are TRBV18 and TRBJ2-7; 10 bases map to TRBD1. After removal of 3 bases from V and 3 bases from J, the junction contained 2 bases not matched to a gene. This CDR3 comprises 14 residues. CDR1 is KGHSH, CDR2 LQKENI, per germline.

J is TRBJ1-1 and V is TRBV6-1; a possible D gene is TRBD1 (5 bases). This CDR3 is built from 11 residues. The germline V gene has CDR1 MNHNS and CDR2 SASEGT. V gave up 7 bases and J gave up 4 bases, with 7 bases separating them. The CDR3 protein is CASNRGTEAFF. In nucleotides, the CDR3 is TGTGCCAGCAATAGGGGCACTGAAGCTTTCTTT.

Regarding this clone: Compared with germline, one end of the junction differs, possibly owing to a read error. This sequence joins TRBV7-9 and TRBJ2-5, with a weak D call TRBD1 (7 bases). CDR1 and CDR2 (germline): SEHNR, FQNEAQ (reference sequence). The CDR3 is 16 amino acids. The CDR3 nucleotides read TGTTCCAGCAGTAAACGGAGGGACAGCTATCGGGAGACCCAGTACTTC. Translating it yields CSSSKRRDSYRETQYF. Full variable domain (missing parts from reference TRBV7-9 and TRBJ2-5): DTGVSQNPRHKITKRGQNVTFRCDPISEHNRLYWYRQTLGQGPEFLTYFQNEAQLEKSRLLSDRFSAERPKGSFSTLEIQRTEQGDSAMYLCSSSKRRDSYRETQYFGPGTRLLVL.

The chain employs TRBV28 and TRBJ2-4; D is perhaps TRBD2 (6 bases). The V and J ends lost 8 bases and 0 bases respectively, with 14 bases between them. The CDR3 is 15 residues long. Germline V lookup: CDR1 MDHEN, CDR2 SYDVKM. The chain's CDR3 is CASGGEVLAKNIQYF. The CDR3 DNA reads as TGTGCCAGCGGTGGGGAGGTACTAGCCAAAAACATTCAGTACTTC.

This rearrangement joins TRBV2 to TRBJ1-2, with TRBD1 identical over 12 bases. The germline gives CDR1 SNHLY, CDR2 FYNNEI. The CDR3 has 15 residues. Losses at the gene ends were 8 bases for V and 4 bases for J; bases not matched to a gene: 8. The CDR3 loop reads CASVWDRGLGYGYTF. The CDR3 DNA follows: TGTGCCAGCGTCTGGGACAGGGGGCTCGGCTATGGCTACACCTTC.

The chain couples TRBV7-9 to TRBJ2-1; TRBD2 agrees at 7 bases. The germline gives CDR1 SEHNR, CDR2 FQNEAQ (reference sequence). The CDR3 totals 16 residues. Trimming took 3 bases from V and 5 from J; bases not matched to a gene: 10. The CDR3 DNA reads TGTGCCAGCAGCTTCTCCCCCAGGGCGGGGGACAATGAGCAGTTCTTC. Amino acid sequence: CASSFSPRAGDNEQFF. The full variable domain, rest sourced from reference TRBV7-9 and TRBJ2-1, is DTGVSQNPRHKITKRGQNVTFRCDPISEHNRLYWYRQTLGQGPEFLTYFQNEAQLEKSRLLSDRFSAERPKGSFSTLEIQRTEQGDSAMYLCASSFSPRAGDNEQFFGPGTRLTVL.

The chain is built from TRBV19 and TRBJ1-5, with D perhaps matching TRBD1 (5 bases). The CDR3 extends over 14 amino acids. Trimming took off 3 bases at V and 5 bases at J, with 11 bases between the two ends. CDR1 is LNHDA and CDR2 is SQIVND in the germline V gene (reference sequence). DNA of the CDR3: TGTGCCAGTAGTATTATCGGGGGAGATCAGCCCCAGCATTTT. Amino acids: CASSIIGGDQPQHF.

The gene calls are TRBV9 and TRBJ2-3, with TRBD1 matching 10 bases. The CDR3 is 15 residues long. Germline CDR1 is SGDLS and CDR2 is YYNGEE. V was clipped by 2 bases and J by 6 bases; unmatched bases: 6. CDR3 amino acids: CASSVRQGAGDTQYF. CDR3 bases: TGTGCCAGCAGCGTGAGACAGGGGGCTGGGGATACGCAGTATTTT.

The gene calls are TRBV21-1 and TRBJ2-7; the table's D call, TRBD2, was not checked against the DNA. TRBV21-1 is a pseudogene. This CDR3 spans 21 amino acids. The CDR3 sequence: CASSKVGGIGGRPSPLYEQYF. In nucleotides, the CDR3 is TGTGCCAGCAGCAAAGTAGGGGGTATAGGCGGGAGACCTTCCCCCCTCTACGAGCAGTACTTC.